This T cell receptor (beta chain) emerged from a study of T cell responses to AZD1222 COVID-19 vaccine. The study's findings and limits: Spike-specific TCR depth and breadth grew after two AZD1222 doses. Clonal diversity was possibly underestimated, and white British individuals and females predominated among donors. Vaccine-associated CD4 TCRs spanned spike, dominant at 160-218 and 743-854.

CDR1 and CDR2 (germline): ENHRY, SYGVKD. This CDR3 has 14 amino acids. Trimming removed 5 bases at V and 4 bases at J, with 12 bases between. Pooling covered second doses at about 4 or about 12 weeks. Sequencing was performed with immunoSEQ multiplex PCR; in TCRdb, only in-frame clones are kept and a portion is missing. Among roughly 160,000 clones listed, 87% were seen once. With regard to this clone: The antigen is not known.

Sequencing used peripheral blood, obtained 28 days after the second AZD1222 dose. V gene TRBV10-3 combines with J gene TRBJ1-5; perhaps TRBD1 as D (5 bases). This TCR was sampled from an adult who received the AZD1222 COVID-19 vaccine. The CDR3 reads CAISRDSLNQPQHF. CDR3 DNA: TGTGCCATCAGTCGGGACTCTCTAAATCAGCCCCAGCATTTT.